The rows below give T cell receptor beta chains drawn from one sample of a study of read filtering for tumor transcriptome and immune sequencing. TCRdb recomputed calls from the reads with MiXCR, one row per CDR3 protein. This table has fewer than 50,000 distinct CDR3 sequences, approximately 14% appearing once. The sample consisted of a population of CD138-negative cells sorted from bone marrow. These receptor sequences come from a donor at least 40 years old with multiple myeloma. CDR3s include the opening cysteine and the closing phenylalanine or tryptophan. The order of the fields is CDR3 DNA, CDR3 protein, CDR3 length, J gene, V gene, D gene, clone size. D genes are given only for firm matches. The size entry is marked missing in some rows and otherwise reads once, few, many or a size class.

DNA: TGTGCCAGCAGCCTGCGGGAGGGCCATAATGAGCAGTTCTTC; CDR3: CASSLREGHNEQFF; length: 14; J: TRBJ2-1; V: TRBV14; D: TRBD2; size: many
DNA: TGTGCCAGCAGCCCCAATGACAGGGGGCCCAATCAGCCCCAGCATTTT; CDR3: CASSPNDRGPNQPQHF; length: 16; J: TRBJ1-5; V: TRBV7-9; D: TRBD1; size: many
DNA: TGCGCCAGCAGCTTGGGGACTAGCGCGACCTACGAGCAGTACTTC; CDR3: CASSLGTSATYEQYF; length: 15; J: TRBJ2-7; V: TRBV5-1; D: TRBD2; size: few
DNA: TGCAGCGCGACAGGGAAAGAATACGAGCAGTACTTC; CDR3: CSATGKEYEQYF; length: 12; J: TRBJ2-7; V: TRBV29-1; D: TRBD1; size: many
DNA: TGTGCCAGCAGCTTAGGTAGCGGGGGGCAAGAGACCCAGTACTTC; CDR3: CASSLGSGGQETQYF; length: 15; J: TRBJ2-5; V: TRBV7-6; D: TRBD2; size: many
DNA: TGTGCCAGCAGCCAAGGAACAGGGGGCTCGGGCAAAAACATTCAGTACTTC; CDR3: CASSQGTGGSGKNIQYF; length: 17; J: TRBJ2-4; V: TRBV4-2; D: TRBD1; size: NA
DNA: TGCAGTGCTAGATTGGCGGGAGGAACCACAGATACGCAGTATTTT; CDR3: CSARLAGGTTDTQYF; length: 15; J: TRBJ2-3; V: TRBV20-1; D: TRBD2; size: many
DNA: TGCAGCGTTGCAGGTGGACAGGGATTCTTCGAGCAGTACTTC; CDR3: CSVAGGQGFFEQYF; length: 14; J: TRBJ2-7; V: TRBV29-1; D: TRBD1; size: many
DNA: TGTGCCAGCAGTTATGGGACAGCACAAGAGACCCAGTACTTC; CDR3: CASSYGTAQETQYF; length: 14; J: TRBJ2-5; V: TRBV12-3/TRBV12-4; D: TRBD1; size: NA
DNA: TGCGCCAGCGGCCAGGACTTAGCGGGAGGGAGGCAAGAGACCCAGTACTTC; CDR3: CASGQDLAGGRQETQYF; length: 17; J: TRBJ2-5; V: TRBV3-1; D: TRBD2; size: NA
DNA: TGTGCCAGCAGTCGGACTAGCGGGGGGCGGGGTGCGCAGTATTTT; CDR3: CASSRTSGGRGAQYF; length: 15; J: TRBJ2-3; V: TRBV6-2/TRBV6-3; D: TRBD2; size: many
DNA: TGCGCCAGCAGCCGAGGAGATGCGGGAGACAATGAGCAGTTCTTC; CDR3: CASSRGDAGDNEQFF; length: 15; J: TRBJ2-1; V: TRBV4-1; D: TRBD2; size: many
DNA: TGTGCCAGCAGTGACTTGCGGCACAATGAGCAGTTCTTC; CDR3: CASSDLRHNEQFF; length: 13; J: TRBJ2-1; V: TRBV2; D: NA; size: many
DNA: TGTGCCAGCAGCGTTTCTAGCGGGAGAAGTACAGATACGCAGTGTTTT; CDR3: CASSVSSGRSTDTQCF; length: 16; J: TRBJ2-3; V: TRBV7-8; D: TRBD2; size: few
DNA: TGCAGTGCTACCAAGACTACCGGCATTCAGTACTTC; CDR3: CSATKTTGIQYF; length: 12; J: TRBJ2-4; V: TRBV20-1; D: NA; size: NA
DNA: TGCAGCGTAGGCAGGGGAGGGGAGACCCAGTACTTC; CDR3: CSVGRGGETQYF; length: 12; J: TRBJ2-5; V: TRBV29-1; D: NA; size: many
DNA: TGCAGTGCCCAGGGACTAGCGGGATCATACACAGATACGCAGTATTTT; CDR3: CSAQGLAGSYTDTQYF; length: 16; J: TRBJ2-3; V: TRBV20-1; D: TRBD2; size: many
DNA: TGCAGTGCTATCCGGGACAGTTACGAGCAGTACTTC; CDR3: CSAIRDSYEQYF; length: 12; J: TRBJ2-7; V: TRBV20-1; D: TRBD1; size: many
DNA: TGTGCCAGCAGCCCGGGACAGACAACTAATGAAAAACTGTTTTTT; CDR3: CASSPGQTTNEKLFF; length: 15; J: TRBJ1-4; V: TRBV7-9; D: TRBD1; size: many
DNA: TGCAGCATCCCTAGCGGGAGGGGAGAGCAGTTCTTC; CDR3: CSIPSGRGEQFF; length: 12; J: TRBJ2-1; V: TRBV29-1; D: TRBD2; size: NA
DNA: TGTGCCAGCAGTTTATCGAACGGGTACGAGCAGTACTTC; CDR3: CASSLSNGYEQYF; length: 13; J: TRBJ2-7; V: TRBV27; D: NA; size: many
DNA: TGTGCCAGCAGGCCTACAGGGCCAGAGACCCAGTACTTC; CDR3: CASRPTGPETQYF; length: 13; J: TRBJ2-5; V: TRBV11-2; D: NA; size: many
DNA: TGCAGCGCCTCCGGGACTACTCACGAGCAGTACTTC; CDR3: CSASGTTHEQYF; length: 12; J: TRBJ2-7; V: TRBV29-1; D: TRBD2; size: NA
DNA: TGTGCCATCAGTCCCGTGGGCCAAAACATTCAGTACTTC; CDR3: CAISPVGQNIQYF; length: 13; J: TRBJ2-4; V: TRBV6-1; D: NA; size: NA
DNA: TGTGCCAGCAGCCGACCCTGGGGAGACACTGAAGCTTTCTTT; CDR3: CASSRPWGDTEAFF; length: 14; J: TRBJ1-1; V: TRBV7-9; D: NA; size: many
DNA: TGTGCCAGCAGCTACGGGACAGTCTCTTACGAGCAGTACTTC; CDR3: CASSYGTVSYEQYF; length: 14; J: TRBJ2-7; V: TRBV7-9; D: TRBD1; size: many
DNA: TGTGCCAGCAGCAGGACAGGGATCGCCGGGGAGCTGTTTTTT; CDR3: CASSRTGIAGELFF; length: 14; J: TRBJ2-2; V: TRBV12-3/TRBV12-4; D: TRBD1; size: many
DNA: TGCGCCAGCAGCTTGGACACCTATGGCTACACCTTC; CDR3: CASSLDTYGYTF; length: 12; J: TRBJ1-2; V: TRBV5-1; D: NA; size: many
DNA: TGTGCCATCAGTTTCGACAGGGGATACGACAATGAGCAGTTCTTC; CDR3: CAISFDRGYDNEQFF; length: 15; J: TRBJ2-1; V: TRBV10-3; D: TRBD1; size: few
DNA: TGTGCCAGCAGTGTTGGGCACGAGACCCAGTACTTC; CDR3: CASSVGHETQYF; length: 12; J: TRBJ2-5; V: TRBV6-1; D: NA; size: many
DNA: TGCAGTGCTAGATACCCTGGACTCGTGCAAGAGACCCAGTACTTC; CDR3: CSARYPGLVQETQYF; length: 15; J: TRBJ2-5; V: TRBV20-1; D: NA; size: many
DNA: TGTGCCAGCAGCTTTCTGGAGATCAATGGGCAGTTCTTC; CDR3: CASSFLEINGQFF; length: 13; J: TRBJ2-1; V: TRBV5-4; D: NA; size: many
DNA: TGTGCCAGCAGCTGGGACAGGAATTACGAGCAGTACTTC; CDR3: CASSWDRNYEQYF; length: 13; J: TRBJ2-7; V: TRBV5-4; D: TRBD1; size: many
DNA: TGTGCCAGCAGCTTTATGGGTTTCCGAGGGTACGAGCAGTACTTC; CDR3: CASSFMGFRGYEQYF; length: 15; J: TRBJ2-7; V: TRBV7-2; D: NA; size: many
DNA: TGCGCCAGCAGTTCACCCCCTGGGAGCGGTAGCACAGATACGCAGTATTTT; CDR3: CASSSPPGSGSTDTQYF; length: 17; J: TRBJ2-3; V: TRBV10-2; D: NA; size: many
DNA: TGTGCCAGCAGTTTATTAGGACACAGCTCTGGGGCCAACGTCCTGACTTTC; CDR3: CASSLLGHSSGANVLTF; length: 17; J: TRBJ2-6; V: TRBV12-3/TRBV12-4; D: NA; size: many
DNA: TGTGCCAGCAGCTTCTTAAGGACTGAAGCTTTCTTT; CDR3: CASSFLRTEAFF; length: 12; J: TRBJ1-1; V: TRBV5-8; D: NA; size: many
DNA: TGCAGCATCTCAACCGGGACAGGGGGCTACGAGCAGTACTTC; CDR3: CSISTGTGGYEQYF; length: 14; J: TRBJ2-7; V: TRBV29-1; D: TRBD1; size: many
DNA: TGCAGTGCTAGAGATCGTCACACCAGCAATCAGCCCCAGCATTTT; CDR3: CSARDRHTSNQPQHF; length: 15; J: TRBJ1-5; V: TRBV20-1; D: NA; size: many
DNA: TGTGCCAGCAGTTTACAGGGGGGCATGACAGATACGCAGTATTTT; CDR3: CASSLQGGMTDTQYF; length: 15; J: TRBJ2-3; V: TRBV28; D: NA; size: many
DNA: TGTGCCAGCAGCCAGGGTTATCAGCCCCAGCATTTT; CDR3: CASSQGYQPQHF; length: 12; J: TRBJ1-5; V: TRBV6-1; D: NA; size: NA
DNA: TGCAGTGCTAGAGGTTTGGGACTCCCCACAGATACGCAGTATTTT; CDR3: CSARGLGLPTDTQYF; length: 15; J: TRBJ2-3; V: TRBV20-1; D: NA; size: many
DNA: TGTGCCAGCAGTTACTCGACCATGGGGGGGAGGAACACTGAAGCTTTCTTT; CDR3: CASSYSTMGGRNTEAFF; length: 17; J: TRBJ1-1; V: TRBV6-5; D: NA; size: few
DNA: TGTGCCAGCAGTGAGGCCCTAGCGGGAGGTCCGAACACCGGGGAGCTGTTTTTT; CDR3: CASSEALAGGPNTGELFF; length: 18; J: TRBJ2-2; V: TRBV25-1; D: TRBD2; size: NA
DNA: TGTGCCATCAGTGAAGTGGGACAGGGGGCCGGCGAGCAGTACTTC; CDR3: CAISEVGQGAGEQYF; length: 15; J: TRBJ2-7; V: TRBV10-3; D: TRBD1; size: many
DNA: TGTGCCAGCAGCCATGGACGTCACACAGATACGCAGTATTTT; CDR3: CASSHGRHTDTQYF; length: 14; J: TRBJ2-3; V: TRBV7-2; D: NA; size: many
DNA: TGTGCCTGGAGGGGACTAGCGGGAGTCTCCTACGAGCAGTACTTC; CDR3: CAWRGLAGVSYEQYF; length: 15; J: TRBJ2-7; V: TRBV30; D: TRBD2; size: many
DNA: TGTGCCATCAGAGGGACTAGCGGGGAAACCTACGAGCAGTACTTC; CDR3: CAIRGTSGETYEQYF; length: 15; J: TRBJ2-7; V: TRBV10-3; D: TRBD2; size: once